Listed here is a single T cell receptor (beta chain). Its cognate antigen is unknown. These data are taken from a study of shared clonotypes between healthy human individuals. The overall study: Per donor, CD8 memory used one plate, CD8 naive used two, CD4 memory used three and CD4 naive used three. Findings and limits, study-wide: A handful of donors had 4% to 6.5% of their naive CD4 clonotypes in common. Relative to memory subsets, naive subsets generally showed larger estimated richness.

CDR3 length: 13 residues. The germline V and J ends were trimmed by 5 bases and 0 bases, with 8 bases remaining between them. Germline loops: CDR1 SGHRS, CDR2 YFSETQ. TCRdb's table, derived via immunoSEQ multiplex PCR, lists solely in-frame clones and lacks some. The table records 2 million to 2.5 million clones, roughly 92% of them present only once. The chain carries TRBV5-1 and TRBJ2-5; no firm D call. This TCR came from a young man in good health. Some clones in this sample may be carry-over from other donors' samples. Material for sequencing was naive CD4+ T cells from PBMCs. Specified subset: CD45RA+ positively selected. The DNA for the CDR3 is TGCGCCAGCAGGGAGAGTAACCAAGAGACCCAGTACTTC. This codes for CASRESNQETQYF.